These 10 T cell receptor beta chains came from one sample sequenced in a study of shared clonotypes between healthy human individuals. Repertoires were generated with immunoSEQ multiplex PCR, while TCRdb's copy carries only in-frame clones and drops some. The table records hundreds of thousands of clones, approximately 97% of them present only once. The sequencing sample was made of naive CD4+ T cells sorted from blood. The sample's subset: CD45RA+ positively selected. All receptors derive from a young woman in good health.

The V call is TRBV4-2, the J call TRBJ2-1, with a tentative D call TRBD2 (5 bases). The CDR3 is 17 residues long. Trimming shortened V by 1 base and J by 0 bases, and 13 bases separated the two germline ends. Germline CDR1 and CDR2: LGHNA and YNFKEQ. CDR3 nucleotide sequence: TGTGCCAGCAGCCAAGCGGAAGCGGTAGGCTCCTACAATGAGCAGTTCTTC. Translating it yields CASSQAEAVGSYNEQFF.

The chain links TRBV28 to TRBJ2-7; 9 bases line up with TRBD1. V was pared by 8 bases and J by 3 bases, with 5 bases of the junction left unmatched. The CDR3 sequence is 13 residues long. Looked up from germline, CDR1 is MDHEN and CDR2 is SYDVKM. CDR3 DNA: TGTGCCAGCGGGACAGGGTCCCACTACGAGCAGTACTTC. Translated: CASGTGSHYEQYF.

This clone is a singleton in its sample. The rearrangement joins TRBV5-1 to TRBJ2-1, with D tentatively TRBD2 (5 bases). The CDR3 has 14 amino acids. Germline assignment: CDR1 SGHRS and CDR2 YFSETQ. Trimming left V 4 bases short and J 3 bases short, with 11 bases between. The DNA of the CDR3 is TGCGCCAGCAGCCTGACAACTAGCTACAATGAGCAGTTCTTC. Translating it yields CASSLTTSYNEQFF.

CDR3 sequence: CASSPRTSGRYNTGELFF. The CDR3 DNA is TGTGCCAGCAGCCCCAGGACTAGCGGGAGATATAACACCGGGGAGCTGTTTTTT. This rearrangement joins TRBV9 to TRBJ2-2; TRBD2 matches at 13 bases. This CDR3 comprises 18 residues. Per germline, CDR1 SGDLS and CDR2 YYNGEE. V gave up 4 bases and J gave up 2 bases; unmatched junction bases: 8.

CDR3 protein: CSVDVVTGVSNEQFF. CDR3 DNA sequence: TGCAGCGTTGATGTTGTGACGGGGGTGAGCAATGAGCAGTTCTTC. J is TRBJ2-1 and V is TRBV29-1, with D perhaps TRBD2 (6 bases). With 3 bases removed from V and 6 bases from J, the gap between germline ends came to 18 bases. CDR1 and CDR2 (germline): SQVTM, ANQGSEA. The CDR3 has 15 residues.

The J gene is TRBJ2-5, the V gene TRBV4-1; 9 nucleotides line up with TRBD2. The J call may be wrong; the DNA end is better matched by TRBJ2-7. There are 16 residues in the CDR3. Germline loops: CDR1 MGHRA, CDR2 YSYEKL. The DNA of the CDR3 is TGCGCCAGCAGCCCCGCCGCTAGCGGGATCTCCTACGAGCAGTACTTC. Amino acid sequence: CASSPAASGISYEQYF.

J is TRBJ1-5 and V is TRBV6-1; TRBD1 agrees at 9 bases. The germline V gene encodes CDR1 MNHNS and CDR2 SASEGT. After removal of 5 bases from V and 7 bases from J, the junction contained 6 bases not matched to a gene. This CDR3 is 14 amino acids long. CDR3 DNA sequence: TGTGCCAGCAGTCTTACCGGGACAGGGCAGCCCCAGCATTTT. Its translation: CASSLTGTGQPQHF.

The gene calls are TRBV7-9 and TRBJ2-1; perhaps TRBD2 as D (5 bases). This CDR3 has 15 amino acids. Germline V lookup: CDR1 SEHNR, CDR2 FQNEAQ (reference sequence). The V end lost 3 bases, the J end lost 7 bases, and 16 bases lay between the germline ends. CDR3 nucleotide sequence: TGTGCCAGCAGCTTCACGGCTAGCAGTGGGAATGAGCAGTTCTTC. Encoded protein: CASSFTASSGNEQFF.

The CDR3 region is CASRYAVSTGELFF. The CDR3 DNA is TGCGCCAGCAGATACGCCGTATCCACCGGGGAGCTGTTTTTT. The chain couples TRBV5-1 to TRBJ2-2; no definite D call. The CDR3 is 14 residues long. The V gene's germline CDR1 is SGHRS and CDR2 YFSETQ. Deletions cut 5 bases from V and 4 bases from J, with 12 bases between.

In DNA, the CDR3 is TGCAGTGCTAGAGGATCGACAGGGAGCTACTTC. Translation gives CSARGSTGSYF. The chain links TRBV20-1 to TRBJ2-5, with 7 bases matching TRBD1. V lost 1 base to trimming and J lost 14 bases; unmatched junction nucleotides: 7. The CDR3 runs 11 residues. CDR1 is DFQATT and CDR2 is SNEGSKA in the germline V gene (reference sequence).